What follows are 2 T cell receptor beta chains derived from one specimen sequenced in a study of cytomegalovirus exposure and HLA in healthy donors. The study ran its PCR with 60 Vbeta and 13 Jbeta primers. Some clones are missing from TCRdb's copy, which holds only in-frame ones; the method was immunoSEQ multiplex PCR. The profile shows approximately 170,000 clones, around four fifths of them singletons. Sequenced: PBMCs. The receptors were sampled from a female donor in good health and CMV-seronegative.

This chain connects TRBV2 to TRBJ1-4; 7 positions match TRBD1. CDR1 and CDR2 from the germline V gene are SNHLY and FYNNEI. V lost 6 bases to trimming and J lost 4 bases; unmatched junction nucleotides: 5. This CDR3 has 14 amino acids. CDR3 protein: CASRKTGVNEKLFF. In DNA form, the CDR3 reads TGTGCCAGCAGGAAAACAGGGGTTAATGAAAAACTGTTTTTT. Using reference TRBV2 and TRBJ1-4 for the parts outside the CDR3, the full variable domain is EPEVTQTPSHQVTQMGQEVILRCVPISNHLYFYWYRQILGQKVEFLVSFYNNEISEKSEIFDDQFSVERPDGSNFTLKIRSTKLEDSAMYFCASRKTGVNEKLFFGSGTQLSVL.

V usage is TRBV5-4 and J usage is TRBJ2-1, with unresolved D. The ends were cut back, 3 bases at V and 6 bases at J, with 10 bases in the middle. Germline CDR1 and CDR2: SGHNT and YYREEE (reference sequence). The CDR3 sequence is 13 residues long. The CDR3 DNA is TGTGCCAGCAGCTCGGTTGACTTCAATGAGCAGTTCTTC. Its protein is CASSSVDFNEQFF.